Each of the 23 T cell receptor beta chains below was sequenced from the same sample in a study of blood T cell repertoires in COVID-19. Here immunoSEQ multiplex PCR was the method, and the copy in TCRdb shows in-frame clones only, minus some. In the table there are 200,000 to 250,000 clones, roughly 88% of which are singletons. Sequencing input: PBMCs or T cells enriched from blood (not recorded which). The receptors here all came from a woman between 35 and 50 years old with acute COVID-19.

This clone has more than one count but fewer than ten. The chain employs TRBV30 and TRBJ1-1; D is ambiguous. The CDR3 totals 13 residues. Trimming stripped 1 base from V and 3 bases from J, with 9 bases between. Germline values: CDR1 GTSNPN, CDR2 SVGIG (reference sequence). CDR3 sequence (DNA): TGTGCCTGGAGTGGTATCGAGGACACTGAAGCTTTCTTT. Protein: CAWSGIEDTEAFF. Filled out from reference TRBV30 and TRBJ1-1, the complete variable domain reads SQTIHQWPATLVQPVGSPLSLECTVEGTSNPNLYWYRQAAGRGLQLLFYSVGIGQISSEVPQNLSASRPQDRQFILSSKKLLLSDSGFYLCAWSGIEDTEAFFGQGTRLTVV.

The chain is built from TRBV5-6 and TRBJ1-6; tentative D call: TRBD1 (5 bases). V was shortened by 3 bases and J by 11 bases, with 12 bases between the two germline ends. Germline V gene lookup returns CDR1 SGHDT and CDR2 YYEEEE. This CDR3 is 13 amino acids long. The CDR3 DNA is TGTGCCAGCAGCTGGGGCAGAGAACCACCCCTCCACTTT. Protein product: CASSWGREPPLHF.

This clone has more than one count but fewer than ten. V is TRBV9 and J is TRBJ2-7; 12 bases agree with TRBD1. The CDR3 runs to 14 residues. The V segment lost 7 bases and the J segment 6 bases; nucleotides outside the gene matches: 8. Germline values: CDR1 SGDLS, CDR2 YYNGEE. The DNA for the CDR3 is TGTGCCAGCTCCGCTGGGACAGGGGGCTCCGAGCAGTACTTC. Translating gives CASSAGTGGSEQYF.

V and J are TRBV7-8 and TRBJ1-1; TRBD1 agrees at 7 bases. This CDR3 has 14 amino acids. V gave up 5 bases and J gave up 3 bases; unmatched junction bases: 6. Germline V gives CDR1 SGHVS, CDR2 FQNEAQ. The CDR3 here is CASSLTGEYTEAFF. CDR3 bases: TGTGCCAGCAGCCTTACAGGGGAGTACACTGAAGCTTTCTTT.

The chain combines TRBV27 with TRBJ1-1; unclear D gene. Germline-derived CDR1 and CDR2 are MNHEY and SMNVEV (reference sequence). This CDR3 contains 19 residues. Trimming stripped 5 bases from V and 6 bases from J, with 31 bases between. CDR3 nucleotides: TGTGCCAGCAGTCGCAAAGGGTTAATACCGGACCAATTGAGGGCTGAAGCTTTCTTT. Translated: CASSRKGLIPDQLRAEAFF.

The chain recombines TRBV28 with TRBJ1-3; TRBD1 agrees at 9 bases. Per germline, CDR1 MDHEN and CDR2 SYDVKM. The junction had 3 bases not matched to a gene; V was cut back by 2 bases and J by 4 bases. The CDR3 runs to 15 residues. The CDR3 here is CASSLPGQGGNTIYF. The CDR3 nucleotides are TGTGCCAGCAGTTTACCGGGACAGGGAGGAAACACCATATATTTT.

This chain connects TRBV5-1 to TRBJ1-3; D is ambiguous. Trimming shortened V by 3 bases and J by 3 bases, and 7 bases separated the two germline ends. The germline V gene has CDR1 SGHRS and CDR2 YFSETQ. The CDR3 spans 13 residues. As DNA, the CDR3 is TGCGCCAGCAGCTCCATGCGTGGAAACACCATATATTTT. Amino acid sequence: CASSSMRGNTIYF.

The J gene is TRBJ1-1, the V gene TRBV19, with D possibly TRBD1 on 5 matching bases. The CDR3 sequence is 17 residues long. Deletions cut 6 bases from V and 11 bases from J, with 31 bases between. CDR1 and CDR2 from the germline V gene are LNHDA and SQIVND (reference sequence). CDR3: CASSNSPWGGPTEGAFF. The CDR3 region has the DNA TGTGCCAGTAGCAACTCCCCTTGGGGGGGACCTACGGAAGGGGCTTTCTTT.

V and J are TRBV5-8 and TRBJ2-2; D remains unclear. With 7 bases removed from V and 5 bases from J, the gap between germline ends came to 12 bases. The CDR3 totals 13 residues. Germline CDR1 and CDR2: SGHTS and YDEGEE. The CDR3 region is CASRRLGTGELFF. Here the CDR3 DNA reads TGTGCCAGCCGACGACTGGGTACCGGGGAGCTGTTTTTT.

The J gene is TRBJ1-2, the V gene TRBV19; a weak D match, TRBD1 (5 bases). CDR3 length equals 15 residues. Between the trimmed V and J ends, which lost 7 bases and 0 bases, there was a span of 15 bases. Per the germline V gene, CDR1 is LNHDA and CDR2 is SQIVND (reference sequence). Here the CDR3 reads CASTLNGGANYGYTF. In DNA form, the CDR3 reads TGTGCCAGTACCCTGAACGGGGGGGCTAACTATGGCTACACCTTC. Supplemented by reference TRBV19 and TRBJ1-2, the full variable domain reads DGGITQSPKYLFRKEGQNVTLSCEQNLNHDAMYWYRQDPGQGLRLIYYSQIVNDFQKGDIAEGYSVSREKKESFPLTVTSAQKNPTAFYLCASTLNGGANYGYTFGSGTRLTVV.

The V and J genes are TRBV7-8 and TRBJ1-3; tentatively, D is TRBD1 (6 bases). Trimming took off 4 bases at V and 0 bases at J, with 10 bases between the two ends. This CDR3 spans 15 amino acids. Germline V CDR1 and CDR2: SGHVS, FQNEAQ. The CDR3 DNA sequence: TGTGCCAGCAGCTCAAGGGGGGGCTCTGGAAACACCATATATTTT. The encoded protein is CASSSRGGSGNTIYF.

This rearrangement joins TRBV27 to TRBJ1-2; D is uncertain. CDR3 length: 16 residues. CDR1 MNHEY and CDR2 SMNVEV come from the germline V gene (reference sequence). The germline V and J ends were trimmed by 0 bases and 4 bases, with 15 bases remaining between them. CDR3 sequence reads: CASSLSVSWPSYGYTF. The CDR3 nucleotides are TGTGCCAGCAGTTTATCGGTTTCATGGCCCAGCTATGGCTACACCTTC.

The chain uses TRBV7-6 and TRBJ2-7; tentatively, D is TRBD1 (5 bases). With 5 bases removed from V and 5 bases from J, the gap between germline ends came to 13 bases. There are 13 residues in the CDR3. Germline values: CDR1 SGHVS, CDR2 FNYEAQ. The chain's CDR3 is CASSPGSLDEQYF. DNA of the CDR3: TGTGCCAGCAGCCCAGGGTCGCTAGACGAGCAGTACTTC.

The sample holds one count of this clone. V usage is TRBV7-3 and J usage is TRBJ1-3, with D possibly TRBD1 on 5 matching bases. The CDR3 is 18 residues long. Germline-derived CDR1 and CDR2 are SGHTA and FQGTGA. Trimming removed 0 bases from V and 2 bases from J, with 17 bases in between. The CDR3 reads CASSLTPPGTGAGNTIYF. Written as DNA, the CDR3 is TGTGCCAGCAGCTTAACCCCACCCGGGACTGGGGCTGGAAACACCATATATTTT.

V and J are TRBV5-6 and TRBJ2-1; 9 nucleotides align to TRBD1. J lost 2 bases, V lost 4 bases, and 10 bases had no gene match. CDR3 length: 17 amino acids. From germline, CDR1 is SGHDT and CDR2 YYEEEE. The CDR3 DNA reads TGTGCCAGCAGCGTCTCAGGGACAGGGACTCCCTACAATGAGCAGTTCTTC. Its protein product is CASSVSGTGTPYNEQFF.

V and J are TRBV6-1 and TRBJ1-1; D might be TRBD1 (5 bases). This CDR3 region has 14 residues. V lost 2 bases and J lost 5, with 12 bases in between. Germline V gene lookup returns CDR1 MNHNS and CDR2 SASEGT. CDR3 residues: CASSEQGGATEAFF. CDR3 DNA sequence: TGTGCCAGCAGTGAACAGGGAGGGGCGACTGAAGCTTTCTTT.

The chain recombines TRBV12-3 or TRBV12-4 with TRBJ2-5; D is unresolved. There are 13 residues in the CDR3. The V end was cut by 2 bases, the J end by 2 bases, with 6 bases between. CDR3 protein: CASSLSSQETQYF. The CDR3 region has the DNA TGTGCCAGCAGTTTATCGAGTCAAGAGACCCAGTACTTC.

This chain uses TRBV5-5 with TRBJ2-1; TRBD1 agrees at 9 bases. The V gene's germline CDR1 is SGHKS and CDR2 YYEKEE (reference sequence). After removal of 2 bases from V and 4 bases from J, the junction contained 4 bases not matched to a gene. The CDR3 spans 15 residues. Here the CDR3 DNA reads TGTGCCAGCAGCTTCCGGGACAGGGAATACAATGAGCAGTTCTTC. Its protein product is CASSFRDREYNEQFF.

This chain joins TRBV10-1 and TRBJ2-2; TRBD1 might be the D (6 bases). The CDR3 totals 14 residues. With 7 bases removed from V and 1 base from J, the gap between germline ends came to 10 bases. Germline V gene sequence: CDR1 WNHNN, CDR2 SYGVQD (reference sequence). The CDR3 nucleotides read TGCGCCAGCAAAGAGACAGGGAACACCGGGGAGCTGTTTTTT. Translating it yields CASKETGNTGELFF.

This chain links TRBV6-5 with TRBJ2-2; weak D call: TRBD1 (5 bases). Germline V gene data show CDR1 as MNHEY and CDR2 as SVGAGI. This CDR3 spans 14 amino acids. Trimming left V 6 bases short and J 7 bases short, with 15 bases between. The CDR3 coding sequence is TGTGCCAGCAGGGGGCTGGGTTCGGTCGGGGAGCTGTTTTTT. This gives the protein CASRGLGSVGELFF.

The V and J genes are TRBV18 and TRBJ1-5, with D possibly being TRBD1 (6 bases). The CDR3 extends over 17 amino acids. The V and J ends lost 5 bases and 0 bases respectively, with 17 bases between them. The germline V gene has CDR1 KGHSH and CDR2 LQKENI. CDR3 sequence reads: CASSDVGGQTSNQPQHF. Here the CDR3 DNA reads TGTGCCAGCTCAGACGTAGGTGGACAGACTAGCAATCAGCCCCAGCATTTT.

The rearrangement joins TRBV7-9 to TRBJ2-1; perhaps TRBD2 as D (5 bases). This CDR3 is built from 17 residues. From germline, CDR1 is SEHNR and CDR2 FQNEAQ (reference sequence). Trimming stripped 1 base from V and 0 bases from J, with 13 bases between. Here the CDR3 reads CASSLVERLSSYNEQFF. The CDR3 region has the DNA TGTGCCAGCAGCTTAGTCGAGCGGCTTAGCTCCTACAATGAGCAGTTCTTC.

This chain connects TRBV6-5 to TRBJ2-3; D not resolved. The CDR3 length is 13 residues. V shed 6 bases and J shed 1 base, with 8 bases lying between them. Looked up from germline, CDR1 is MNHEY and CDR2 is SVGAGI. The CDR3 DNA is TGTGCCAGCAGGACCCGGGGCACAGATACGCAGTATTTT. It encodes CASRTRGTDTQYF.